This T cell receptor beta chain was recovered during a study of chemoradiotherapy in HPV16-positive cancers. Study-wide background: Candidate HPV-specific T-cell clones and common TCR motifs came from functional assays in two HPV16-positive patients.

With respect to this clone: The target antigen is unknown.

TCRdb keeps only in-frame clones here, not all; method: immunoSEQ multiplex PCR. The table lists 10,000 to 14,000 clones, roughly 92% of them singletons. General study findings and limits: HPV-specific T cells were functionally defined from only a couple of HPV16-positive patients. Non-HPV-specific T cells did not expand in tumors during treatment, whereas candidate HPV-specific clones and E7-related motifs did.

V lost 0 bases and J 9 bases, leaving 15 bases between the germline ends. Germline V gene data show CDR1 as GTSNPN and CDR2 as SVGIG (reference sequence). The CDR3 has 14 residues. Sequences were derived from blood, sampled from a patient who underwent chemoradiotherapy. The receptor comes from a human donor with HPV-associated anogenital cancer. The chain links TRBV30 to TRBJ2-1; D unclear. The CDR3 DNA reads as TGTGCCTGGAGTGTCCAACAGCTGATTGGTGAGCAGTTCTTC. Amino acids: CAWSVQQLIGEQFF.